These 17 T cell receptor beta chains were sequenced from one sample in a study of regulatory T cells in long-lasting Graves disease. Time point meaning: newly diagnosed GD, antithyroid drugs for less than 3 months. PBMCs were the source of the RNA used for TCR sequencing. Construction of the TCR beta libraries employed iRepertoire HTBI primers in conjunction with Arm-PCR of CDR3 regions. TCRdb reprocessed the multiplex PCR reads with MiXCR, giving one entry per CDR3 protein. The data show over 500,000 distinct CDR3 sequences, around 16% seen once. The same sample was also used in a study of T cells in Graves' hyperthyroidism and ophthalmopathy.

The material sequenced was peripheral blood mononuclear cells (PBMCs), taken at new diagnosis, from a patient treated with antithyroid drugs. These receptor sequences come from a man younger than 35 with Graves disease.

The chain links TRBV30 to TRBJ2-3, with D possibly matching TRBD1 (5 bases). V lost 4 bases, J lost 1 base, and 9 bases lay in between. CDR3 length equals 13 residues. CDR1 and CDR2 from the germline V gene are GTSNPN and SVGIG (reference sequence). CDR3 sequence (DNA): TGTGCCTGGACTGGCAGGGGCACAGATACGCAGTATTTT. This sequence encodes CAWTGRGTDTQYF.

The gene calls are TRBV13 and TRBJ2-1, with TRBD1 matching over 11 bases. V dropped 0 bases and J dropped 4; count of bases not matched to a gene: 5. From germline, CDR1 is PRHDT and CDR2 FYEKMQ (reference sequence). This CDR3 region has 17 residues. The CDR3 coding sequence is TGTGCCAGCAGCTTAGGGGACAGGGGGCGCCTTTACAATGAGCAGTTCTTC. Protein: CASSLGDRGRLYNEQFF.

This clonotype was picked up a small number of times. This CDR3 reads CASSFLTSGSNNEQFF. CDR3 DNA sequence: TGCGCCAGCAGCTTTCTGACTAGCGGGAGCAACAATGAGCAGTTCTTC. The chain carries TRBV5-1 and TRBJ2-1; TRBD2 agrees at 12 bases. CDR1 and CDR2 (germline): SGHRS, YFSETQ. The CDR3 sequence is 16 residues long. J lost 5 bases, V lost 2 bases, and 5 bases had no gene match.

This clonotype was seen a few times. The chain couples TRBV7-9 to TRBJ1-1; no firm D call. Germline CDR1 is SEHNR and CDR2 is FQNEAQ (reference sequence). The V end was cut by 7 bases, the J end by 3 bases, with 6 bases between. There are 11 residues in the CDR3. For the CDR3, the DNA is TGTGCCAGCACCGACTACACTGAAGCTTTCTTT. It is translated as CASTDYTEAFF.

The CDR3 loop is CASSSGTVRTEAFF. In DNA, the CDR3 is TGTGCCAGCAGTTCTGGGACCGTGAGAACTGAAGCTTTCTTT. The J gene is TRBJ1-1, the V gene TRBV7-6; D perhaps matches TRBD1 (5 bases). The V and J ends lost 6 bases and 5 bases respectively, with 16 bases between them. The CDR3 runs 14 residues. Germline CDR1 reads SGHVS; CDR2 reads FNYEAQ.

The CDR3 DNA reads TGCGCCAGCAGCCCCACGGCTGGAATGAATGAAAAACTGTTTTTT. Protein sequence: CASSPTAGMNEKLFF. The chain joins TRBV5-1 to TRBJ1-4, with unresolved D. CDR1 SGHRS and CDR2 YFSETQ come from the germline V gene. V lost 4 bases to trimming and J lost 5 bases, with 15 bases between them. The CDR3 length is 15 residues.

A few counts support this clonotype. In DNA form, the CDR3 reads TGTGCCAGCAGTTTTACGGGACGCTACGAGCAGTACTTC. Translation gives CASSFTGRYEQYF. V gene TRBV27 combines with J gene TRBJ2-7; D is perhaps TRBD1 or TRBD2 (5 bases each). The CDR3 spans 13 residues. V lost 3 bases to trimming and J lost 3 bases, with 9 bases between them. Germline V gives CDR1 MNHEY, CDR2 SMNVEV (reference sequence).

This clonotype showed up many times. CDR3 in amino acids: CASSLDAGTDTQYF. Here the CDR3 DNA reads TGTGCCAGCAGCTTAGACGCCGGCACAGATACGCAGTATTTT. This chain joins TRBV13 and TRBJ2-3; D is ambiguous. CDR1 and CDR2 from the germline V gene are PRHDT and FYEKMQ (reference sequence). This CDR3 spans 14 amino acids. The ends were cut back, 1 base at V and 1 base at J, with 6 bases in the middle.

This clonotype has a handful of counts. The V call is TRBV19, the J call TRBJ2-1; D gene unclear. V was shortened by 3 bases and J by 0 bases, with 9 bases between the two germline ends. The germline V gene has CDR1 LNHDA and CDR2 SQIVND (reference sequence). The CDR3 is made up of 15 amino acids. The CDR3 loop is CASSIWAASYNEQFF. The CDR3 DNA is TGTGCCAGTAGTATTTGGGCGGCCTCCTACAATGAGCAGTTCTTC.

In its sample, this clonotype was seen once. This chain uses TRBV4-1 with TRBJ2-3; TRBD2 agrees at 10 bases. Per germline, CDR1 MGHRA and CDR2 YSYEKL. V lost 3 bases, J lost 6 bases, and 6 bases stayed unmatched. The CDR3 runs 15 residues. DNA for the CDR3: TGCGCCAGCAGCCAGGCTAGCGGGAGAACCGATACGCAGTATTTT. The encoded protein is CASSQASGRTDTQYF.

This clonotype was detected ten times or more. This chain joins TRBV20-1 and TRBJ2-7; D is perhaps TRBD1 or TRBD2 (6 bases each). This CDR3 contains 12 residues. Trimming stripped 6 bases from V and 5 bases from J, with 14 bases between. CDR1 is DFQATT, CDR2 SNEGSKA, per germline (reference sequence). DNA of the CDR3: TGCAGTGCCAACCGGGGGCGAGACGAGCAGTACTTC. Translation: CSANRGRDEQYF.

This clonotype was recorded many times. The chain employs TRBV15 and TRBJ1-1; 8 nucleotides align to TRBD1. In germline, CDR1 is LNHNV, CDR2 YYDKDF (reference sequence). This CDR3 region has 15 residues. The V and J ends lost 2 bases and 3 bases, in that order; junction bases with no gene match: 5. The CDR3 loop reads CATSRLRQGYTEAFF. Here the CDR3 DNA reads TGTGCCACCAGCAGATTGCGACAGGGGTACACTGAAGCTTTCTTT.

This clonotype was seen ten or more times. The chain combines TRBV28 with TRBJ2-2, with a tentative D call TRBD1 (5 bases). In germline, CDR1 is MDHEN, CDR2 SYDVKM. The CDR3 is made up of 14 amino acids. V lost 5 bases and J lost 6, with 13 bases in between. The CDR3 protein is CASSLPRVSGELFF. CDR3 DNA sequence: TGTGCCAGCAGTCTCCCCAGGGTATCCGGGGAGCTGTTTTTT.

This clonotype was recorded a few times. This rearrangement joins TRBV5-1 to TRBJ2-3; 9 bases line up with TRBD1. Per the germline V gene, CDR1 is SGHRS and CDR2 is YFSETQ. The CDR3 is 15 amino acids. Unmatched junction bases numbered 9, after V lost 5 bases and J lost 5 bases. CDR3 bases: TGCGCCAGCAGACAAACAGGGGGCGCGGGAGATACGCAGTATTTT. It encodes CASRQTGGAGDTQYF.

V and J are TRBV20-1 and TRBJ1-2; 7 nucleotides line up with TRBD1. Trimming removed 0 bases from V and 4 bases from J; junction bases left unmatched: 5. This CDR3 is built from 14 residues. CDR1 and CDR2 (germline): DFQATT, SNEGSKA (reference sequence). CDR3 sequence (DNA): TGCAGTGCTAGAGATTCTGCAGGGGGCTATGGCTACACCTTC. Protein: CSARDSAGGYGYTF.

The CDR3 region has the DNA TGTGCCAGCAGCTTGGACAGGGCGGGAGAAGCTTTCTTT. Encoded protein: CASSLDRAGEAFF. The chain employs TRBV5-4 and TRBJ1-1, with D possibly matching TRBD1 (6 bases). CDR3 size: 13 residues. The ends were cut back, 0 bases at V and 8 bases at J, with 11 bases in the middle. Germline CDR1 SGHNT, CDR2 YYREEE (reference sequence).

This clonotype was detected many times. The chain employs TRBV2 and TRBJ2-7, with no clear D. Per the germline V gene, CDR1 is SNHLY and CDR2 is FYNNEI. Trimming removed 3 bases at V and 0 bases at J, with 12 bases between. The CDR3 consists of 15 residues. The CDR3 nucleotides read TGTGCCAGCAGTGACAGCGCCGCCCTCTCCTACGAGCAGTACTTC. This sequence encodes CASSDSAALSYEQYF. The full variable domain, completed using reference TRBV2 and TRBJ2-7, is EPEVTQTPSHQVTQMGQEVILRCVPISNHLYFYWYRQILGQKVEFLVSFYNNEISEKSEIFDDQFSVERPDGSNFTLKIRSTKLEDSAMYFCASSDSAALSYEQYFGPGTRLTVT.